This passage covers 27 T cell receptor beta chains from one sample sequenced in a study of CD8 T cells in Susac syndrome. The authors reverse transcribed roughly 0.5 to 1 ug RNA with random hexamers. TCRdb independently ran MiXCR on the immunoSEQ multiplex PCR reads; one entry per CDR3 protein. The table has 200,000 to 250,000 distinct CDR3 sequences, 95% seen once. The sequenced sample was CD4+ T cells from PBMCs. The receptors originated from a human donor with multiple sclerosis.

V is TRBV20-1 and J is TRBJ2-7; D possibly matches TRBD1 or TRBD2 (6 bases each). Germline V lookup: CDR1 DFQATT, CDR2 SNEGSKA (reference sequence). This CDR3 comprises 14 residues. Trimming stripped 5 bases from V and 6 bases from J, with 20 bases between. The CDR3 here is CSAGLGGPFGEQYF. CDR3 DNA sequence: TGCAGTGCTGGCCTTGGGGGGCCCTTCGGCGAGCAGTACTTC.

The chain combines TRBV12-3 or TRBV12-4 with TRBJ1-1; TRBD1 aligns across 7 bases. This CDR3 region has 13 residues. The junction had 8 bases not matched to a gene; V was cut back by 6 bases and J by 7 bases. CDR3 DNA: TGTGCCAGCAGCCTTGGACAGGTGTTTGAAGCTTTCTTT. It encodes CASSLGQVFEAFF.

The V gene is TRBV27, the J gene TRBJ2-2, with D hard to call. V lost 6 bases to trimming and J lost 3 bases, with 8 bases between them. Per the germline V gene, CDR1 is MNHEY and CDR2 is SMNVEV (reference sequence). There are 13 residues in the CDR3. This CDR3 reads CASSRLYTGELFF. The CDR3 nucleotides read TGTGCCAGCAGCCGACTTTACACCGGGGAGCTGTTTTTT.

V usage is TRBV3-1 and J usage is TRBJ1-6; weak D call: TRBD1 (6 bases). V was pared by 8 bases and J by 11 bases, with 16 bases between. CDR1 and CDR2 (germline): LGHDT, YNNKEL (reference sequence). The CDR3 runs 13 residues. CDR3 sequence (DNA): TGTGCCAGCCGGCCACCTCAGGGGCCACCCCTCCACTTT. Translated: CASRPPQGPPLHF.

This clonotype was detected only once. V usage is TRBV12-3 or TRBV12-4 and J usage is TRBJ2-7, with 13 bases matching TRBD2. This CDR3 comprises 14 residues. The V segment lost 8 bases and the J segment 6 bases; nucleotides outside the gene matches: 7. The CDR3, as DNA: TGTGCCAGCTCTTGGGGACTAGCGGGACCCGAGCAGTACTTC. Translating it yields CASSWGLAGPEQYF.

This rearrangement joins TRBV27 to TRBJ1-1; D gene ambiguous. Germline V CDR1 and CDR2: MNHEY, SMNVEV (reference sequence). Trimming stripped 5 bases from V and 12 bases from J, with 19 bases between. The CDR3 contains 13 residues. The DNA of the CDR3 is TGTGCCAGCAGTACCCGAGGAACGAACAGATCTTTCTTT. It yields the protein CASSTRGTNRSFF.

With regard to this clonotype: At one boundary the junction diverges from the germline segment, which might be a read error. The chain uses TRBV29-1 and TRBJ2-5; no reliable D call. This CDR3 has 12 residues. Germline V gene data show CDR1 as SQVTM and CDR2 as ANQGSEA. This CDR3 reads CSGEIWAETQYF. In DNA form, the CDR3 reads TGCAGCGGTGAAATTTGGGCAGAGACCCAGTACTTC. Drawing the rest from reference TRBV29-1 and TRBJ2-5, the complete variable domain is SAVISQKPSRDICQRGTSLTIQCQVDSQVTMMFWYRQQPGQSLTLIATANQGSEATYESGFVIDKFPISRPNLTFSTLTVSNMSPEDSSIYLCSGEIWAETQYFGPGTRLLVL.

The chain combines TRBV7-9 with TRBJ1-5, with 9 bases lining up with TRBD1. CDR3 length equals 14 residues. CDR1 SEHNR and CDR2 FQNEAQ come from the germline V gene (reference sequence). Germline trimming cut 5 bases from V and 4 bases from J; bases unmatched to any gene: 3. CDR3 amino acids: CASSGTGKNQPQHF. The CDR3 nucleotides read TGTGCCAGCAGCGGGACAGGGAAAAATCAGCCCCAGCATTTT. The whole variable domain, filled in from reference TRBV7-9 and TRBJ1-5, reads DTGVSQNPRHKITKRGQNVTFRCDPISEHNRLYWYRQTLGQGPEFLTYFQNEAQLEKSRLLSDRFSAERPKGSFSTLEIQRTEQGDSAMYLCASSGTGKNQPQHFGDGTRLSIL.

This clonotype was observed once. The chain recombines TRBV20-1 with TRBJ2-5, with D tentatively TRBD2 (6 bases). V shed 1 base and J shed 2 bases, with 11 bases lying between them. Germline CDR1 and CDR2: DFQATT and SNEGSKA (reference sequence). The CDR3 has 14 amino acids. The CDR3 region is CSARVRELQETQYF. CDR3 nucleotide sequence: TGCAGTGCTAGAGTCCGGGAGCTGCAAGAGACCCAGTACTTC.

The genes are TRBV18 and TRBJ2-1; D gene ambiguous. The V gene's germline CDR1 is KGHSH and CDR2 LQKENI. The CDR3 spans 12 residues. V was clipped by 3 bases and J by 5 bases, with 5 bases between them. The CDR3 sequence: CASSPRDNEQFF. Written as DNA, the CDR3 is TGTGCCAGCTCACCCCGAGACAATGAGCAGTTCTTC.

The chain couples TRBV3-1 to TRBJ2-1; 11 bases map to TRBD2. The V segment lost 7 bases and the J segment 7 bases; nucleotides outside the gene matches: 12. CDR1 LGHDT and CDR2 YNNKEL come from the germline V gene (reference sequence). The CDR3 extends over 16 amino acids. The CDR3 bases are TGTGCCAGCACCCCTATAGCGGGGGGGCCGGGGAATGAGCAGTTCTTC. Translated: CASTPIAGGPGNEQFF.

The chain is built from TRBV7-6 and TRBJ2-1; 12 bases line up with TRBD1. Germline loops: CDR1 SGHVS, CDR2 FNYEAQ. J was trimmed by 0 bases and V by 7 bases; bases with no gene match: 16. The CDR3 spans 20 residues. The CDR3 DNA sequence: TGTGCCAGCATCCCTACCGGGACAGGGGGCAGTTCTAGCTCCTACAATGAGCAGTTCTTC. Its translation: CASIPTGTGGSSSSYNEQFF.

In DNA, the CDR3 is TGCGCCAGCAGCGGACGGGACCGCGGGGAGACCCAGTACTTC. Protein sequence: CASSGRDRGETQYF. The J gene is TRBJ2-5, the V gene TRBV5-1; the D gene could be TRBD1 or TRBD2 (5 bases each). The CDR3 runs 14 residues. Trimming took off 4 bases at V and 5 bases at J, with 15 bases between the two ends. Germline V gives CDR1 SGHRS, CDR2 YFSETQ.

This clonotype has only one observation. The chain recombines TRBV20-1 with TRBJ1-2, with D unresolved. The germline gives CDR1 DFQATT, CDR2 SNEGSKA (reference sequence). The CDR3 contains 14 residues. V dropped 4 bases and J dropped 4 bases, with 16 bases sitting between them. This chain's CDR3 is CSANPLEGSYGYTF. CDR3 coding DNA: TGCAGTGCTAATCCCCTGGAGGGATCCTATGGCTACACCTTC.

V and J are TRBV6-6 and TRBJ2-1, with D perhaps matching TRBD2 (6 bases). This CDR3 region has 14 residues. Germline V gene data show CDR1 as MNHNY and CDR2 as SVGAGI (reference sequence). The V end was cut by 0 bases, the J end by 9 bases, with 12 bases between. The DNA for the CDR3 is TGTGCCAGCAGTTACTCGTGGGGGGATACTGAGCAGTTCTTC. This sequence encodes CASSYSWGDTEQFF.

This clonotype was detected only once. The chain uses TRBV6-1 and TRBJ2-4, with D possibly being TRBD2 (5 bases). Germline-derived CDR1 and CDR2 are MNHNS and SASEGT. The germline V and J ends were trimmed by 3 bases and 2 bases, with 8 bases remaining between them. CDR3 length equals 14 residues. CDR3 protein: CASSDSGPKNIQYF. In DNA, the CDR3 is TGTGCCAGCAGTGACAGCGGTCCCAAAAACATTCAGTACTTC.

V gene TRBV14 combines with J gene TRBJ1-5, with D perhaps matching TRBD1 (5 bases). The CDR3 is 14 residues long. The V and J ends lost 1 base and 4 bases respectively, with 8 bases between them. The germline CDR1 and CDR2 sequences are SGHDN and FVKESK. CDR3: CASSQGGANQPQHF. In DNA form, the CDR3 reads TGTGCCAGCAGCCAAGGAGGGGCAAATCAGCCCCAGCATTTT.

This sequence joins TRBV2 and TRBJ2-7; no definite D call. V gave up 1 base and J gave up 1 base, with 8 bases separating them. Per the germline V gene, CDR1 is SNHLY and CDR2 is FYNNEI. The CDR3 runs to 14 residues. The CDR3 DNA sequence: TGTGCCAGCAGTGAAGTCTTAACTTCCTACGAGCAGTACTTC. Amino acid sequence: CASSEVLTSYEQYF.

The V gene is TRBV3-1, the J gene TRBJ1-2; weak D call: TRBD1 (6 bases). Germline V lookup: CDR1 LGHDT, CDR2 YNNKEL (reference sequence). With 1 base removed from V and 4 bases from J, the gap between germline ends came to 10 bases. The CDR3 covers 14 residues. The CDR3 nucleotides read TGTGCCAGCAGCCAAGCACAGGGAACCTATGGCTACACCTTC. Residues: CASSQAQGTYGYTF. Based on the CDR3 plus reference TRBV3-1 and TRBJ1-2, the full variable domain is DTAVSQTPKYLVTQMGNDKSIKCEQNLGHDTMYWYKQDSKKFLKIMFSYNNKELIINETVPNRFSPKSPDKAHLNLHINSLELGDSAVYFCASSQAQGTYGYTFGSGTRLTVV.

The chain has TRBV29-1 and TRBJ2-3; possible D gene TRBD2, 6 bases. Trimming stripped 8 bases from V and 2 bases from J, with 17 bases between. Germline lookup yields CDR1 SQVTM and CDR2 ANQGSEA. There are 14 residues in the CDR3. The CDR3 bases are TGCAGCACCGGGACGGGGACTTCCACAGATACGCAGTATTTT. Translated: CSTGTGTSTDTQYF.

The CDR3 loop is CSARAGGETQYF. The DNA of the CDR3 is TGCAGTGCTAGGGCAGGAGGGGAGACCCAGTACTTC. The chain couples TRBV20-1 to TRBJ2-5, with D maybe TRBD2 (6 bases). The CDR3 is 12 amino acids. V lost 3 bases and J lost 5, with 10 bases in between. In germline, CDR1 is DFQATT, CDR2 SNEGSKA (reference sequence).

This clonotype occurred once. The genes are TRBV7-9 and TRBJ2-7; TRBD2 is a possible D gene (5 bases). Germline values: CDR1 SEHNR, CDR2 FQNEAQ (reference sequence). The CDR3 spans 12 residues. The V gene lost 7 bases and the J gene lost 6 bases, with 13 bases spanning the gap. CDR3 sequence (DNA): TGTGCCAGCAACCACATTGGAGGCGAGCAGTACTTC. Amino acid sequence: CASNHIGGEQYF.

V is TRBV30 and J is TRBJ2-3; D gene uncertain. Germline CDR1 and CDR2: GTSNPN and SVGIG (reference sequence). V lost 0 bases, J lost 5 bases, and 9 bases lay in between. The CDR3 contains 13 residues. CDR3 DNA sequence: TGTGCCTGGAGTGTGCGCATGGGAGATACGCAGTATTTT. Protein product: CAWSVRMGDTQYF. Using reference TRBV30 and TRBJ2-3 for the parts outside the CDR3, the full variable domain is SQTIHQWPATLVQPVGSPLSLECTVEGTSNPNLYWYRQAAGRGLQLLFYSVGIGQISSEVPQNLSASRPQDRQFILSSKKLLLSDSGFYLCAWSVRMGDTQYFGPGTRLTVL.

CDR3 loop: CASIKRTATNEKLFF. The CDR3, as DNA: TGTGCCAGCATCAAACGCACTGCAACTAATGAAAAACTGTTTTTT. V gene TRBV28 combines with J gene TRBJ1-4; D gene ambiguous. Trimming shortened V by 7 bases and J by 0 bases, and 12 bases separated the two germline ends. CDR3 length equals 15 residues. CDR1 is MDHEN, CDR2 SYDVKM, per germline.

This clonotype has a single count. The chain has TRBV23-1 and TRBJ1-4; 8 positions agree with TRBD1. TRBV23-1 has ORF status, its function being uncertain. V dropped 7 bases and J dropped 4; count of bases not matched to a gene: 8. The CDR3 consists of 15 residues. CDR3 coding DNA: TGCGCCAGCACCCTCCGGACAGGGCTTAATGAAAAACTGTTTTTT. Its translation: CASTLRTGLNEKLFF.

This chain joins TRBV27 and TRBJ2-7; 7 bases align to TRBD1. The germline V gene has CDR1 MNHEY and CDR2 SMNVEV (reference sequence). V lost 6 bases to trimming and J lost 4 bases; unmatched junction nucleotides: 9. The CDR3 spans 14 residues. Here the CDR3 DNA reads TGTGCCAGCAGGAGACAGGGACCCCCGTACGAGCAGTACTTC. This sequence encodes CASRRQGPPYEQYF.

The rearrangement uses TRBV7-9 and TRBJ2-7; no clear D. Per the germline V gene, CDR1 is SEHNR and CDR2 is FQNEAQ (reference sequence). The CDR3 extends over 11 amino acids. Trimming removed 3 bases at V and 6 bases at J, with 6 bases between. CDR3 sequence (DNA): TGTGCCAGCAGCTTGCTAATCGAGCAGTACTTC. This gives the protein CASSLLIEQYF.